The 5 T cell receptor beta chains listed next were all sequenced from one sample in a study of T cells in Graves' hyperthyroidism and ophthalmopathy. Amplification of TCR beta CDR3 regions used RNA as the template. Researchers ran a first-round RT-PCR on the TCR CDR3 using the HTBI primer set. One entry per CDR3 protein results from TCRdb running MiXCR on the multiplex PCR reads. In the table there are 600,000 or so distinct CDR3 sequences, about a sixth of which are singletons. The specimen was blood. The receptors here all came from a woman aged 30 to 39 with Graves' hyperthyroidism.

This clonotype was seen repeatedly, ten times or more. The chain carries TRBV5-1 and TRBJ2-7; D ambiguous. This CDR3 has 15 residues. The germline CDR1 and CDR2 sequences are SGHRS and YFSETQ. V was shortened by 4 bases and J by 2 bases, with 16 bases between the two germline ends. The CDR3 region has the DNA TGCGCCAGCAGCGCCGACTCCCGAGCAGCCTACGAGCAGTACTTC. Residues: CASSADSRAAYEQYF.

In its sample, this clonotype was seen a few times. This chain connects TRBV14 to TRBJ1-1; D unclear. Deletions cut 3 bases from V and 1 base from J, with 6 bases between. The germline V gene encodes CDR1 SGHDN and CDR2 FVKESK. The CDR3 runs 13 residues. The CDR3: CASSHLENTEAFF. CDR3 in DNA: TGTGCCAGCAGCCATCTGGAGAACACTGAAGCTTTCTTT. Combining the CDR3 with reference TRBV14 and TRBJ1-1 gives the whole variable domain EAGVTQFPSHSVIEKGQTVTLRCDPISGHDNLYWYRRVMGKEIKFLLHFVKESKQDESGMPNNRFLAERTGGTYSTLKVQPAELEDSGVYFCASSHLENTEAFFGQGTRLTVV.

The J gene is TRBJ2-1, the V gene TRBV2; a possible D gene is TRBD2 (5 bases). V lost 4 bases and J 4 bases, leaving 8 bases between the germline ends. Germline V CDR1 and CDR2: SNHLY, FYNNEI. The length of the CDR3 is 13 residues. CDR3 nucleotides: TGTGCCAGCAGTGGGACTCTTTACAATGAGCAGTTCTTC. Protein: CASSGTLYNEQFF. Full variable domain (rest looked up from reference TRBV2 and TRBJ2-1): EPEVTQTPSHQVTQMGQEVILRCVPISNHLYFYWYRQILGQKVEFLVSFYNNEISEKSEIFDDQFSVERPDGSNFTLKIRSTKLEDSAMYFCASSGTLYNEQFFGPGTRLTVL.

CDR3 loop: CASSIRRRGSSVDGYTF. CDR3 nucleotides: TGTGCCAGTAGTATAAGACGGCGGGGCTCGTCAGTGGATGGCTACACCTTC. The chain has TRBV19 and TRBJ1-2; TRBD1 is a possible D gene (5 bases). This CDR3 contains 17 residues. V was clipped by 2 bases and J by 6 bases, with 22 bases between them. Germline CDR1 reads LNHDA; CDR2 reads SQIVND (reference sequence).

The chain joins TRBV15 to TRBJ2-1, with 9 positions matching TRBD2. This CDR3 is built from 16 residues. The germline V gene has CDR1 LNHNV and CDR2 YYDKDF (reference sequence). V shed 2 bases and J 3 bases; nucleotides not matched to a gene: 5. CDR3 coding DNA: TGTGCCACCAGCAGAACCACTAGCGGGTACTACAATGAGCAGTTCTTC. It yields the protein CATSRTTSGYYNEQFF.